These 16 T cell receptor beta chains originate from one sample sequenced in a study of cytomegalovirus exposure and HLA in healthy donors (dated by TCRdb to about 2017). Receptors were amplified or captured by the immunoSEQ multiplex PCR assay. TCRdb carries this immuneACCESS record with in-frame sequences only. Its versions omit some clonotypes, under half of them owing to an unresolved V gene in the studies checked, with the rest unexplained. For this sample there are more than 85,000 clones; just under 95% appear just once. The top ten clonotypes cover approximately 1% of the sample. Sequencing was performed on PBMCs. These receptors were taken from a woman between 18 and 29 years old in good health and CMV-seronegative.

The V gene is TRBV10-3, the J gene TRBJ1-1, with D possibly being TRBD1 (5 bases). V lost 7 bases and J 3 bases, leaving 15 bases between the germline ends. Germline V gene sequence: CDR1 ENHRY, CDR2 SYGVKD. This CDR3 contains 14 residues. CDR3 DNA: TGTGCCATCACTAAACAGGTTCCCGACACTGAAGCTTTCTTT. Amino acids: CAITKQVPDTEAFF.

The chain couples TRBV7-9 to TRBJ2-1, with 11 bases matching TRBD2. Germline CDR1 reads SEHNR; CDR2 reads FQNEAQ (reference sequence). With V trimmed by 5 bases and J by 2 bases, 5 bases remained unmatched. The CDR3 length is 16 residues. Here the CDR3 reads CASSPPGLAAYNEQFF. As DNA, the CDR3 is TGTGCCAGCAGCCCACCGGGACTAGCGGCCTACAATGAGCAGTTCTTC.

This chain connects TRBV11-2 to TRBJ2-7; 9 positions agree with TRBD1. V trimming: 2 bases; J trimming: 0 bases; junction bases outside the gene matches: 11. The germline gives CDR1 SGHAT, CDR2 FQNNGV. The CDR3 is 18 residues long. The CDR3 is CASSLRITGGDLSYEQYF. The CDR3 nucleotides are TGTGCCAGCAGCTTACGGATCACAGGGGGCGACCTCTCCTACGAGCAGTACTTC.

The V and J genes are TRBV4-1 and TRBJ1-4; D is ambiguous. The CDR3 contains 15 residues. Germline-derived CDR1 and CDR2 are MGHRA and YSYEKL. The V end lost 2 bases, the J end lost 6 bases, and 13 bases lay between the germline ends. The CDR3 DNA follows: TGCGCCAGCAGCCAACGAAAAGGGCGGGATGAAAAACTGTTTTTT. It yields the protein CASSQRKGRDEKLFF.

This chain connects TRBV27 to TRBJ2-3; no firm D call. Trimming left V 5 bases short and J 0 bases short, with 15 bases between. The CDR3 runs to 16 residues. Germline loops: CDR1 MNHEY, CDR2 SMNVEV (reference sequence). In nucleotides, the CDR3 is TGTGCCAGCAGTGCAAGGTTCAGCGTAAGCACAGATACGCAGTATTTT. Amino acids: CASSARFSVSTDTQYF.

V and J are TRBV27 and TRBJ1-4, with a tentative D call TRBD1 (5 bases). The germline gives CDR1 MNHEY, CDR2 SMNVEV (reference sequence). The CDR3 extends over 17 amino acids. The V end lost 5 bases, the J end lost 7 bases, and 23 bases lay between the germline ends. The CDR3 coding sequence is TGTGCCAGCAGTCTCTCAAGCCAGGGTGCGGGAGGTGAAAAACTGTTTTTT. Translation: CASSLSSQGAGGEKLFF.

The chain employs TRBV4-3 and TRBJ2-1, with TRBD2 as a possible D gene (6 bases). Trimming took off 0 bases at V and 7 bases at J, with 7 bases between the two ends. CDR1 is LGHNA, CDR2 YSLEER, per germline. The CDR3 totals 13 residues. In nucleotides, the CDR3 is TGCGCCAGCAGCCAAGAGGAGGGAAATGAGCAGTTCTTC. Its protein is CASSQEEGNEQFF.

The V call is TRBV5-6, the J call TRBJ2-5, with TRBD2 matching over 10 bases. The CDR3 is 17 residues long. The V and J ends lost 6 bases and 5 bases, in that order; junction bases with no gene match: 16. Germline V gives CDR1 SGHDT, CDR2 YYEEEE. CDR3 sequence: CASTSSRTSGIGETQYF. The CDR3 DNA follows: TGTGCCAGCACCAGCAGCAGAACTAGCGGGATAGGGGAGACCCAGTACTTC.

The chain couples TRBV30 to TRBJ2-3; 15 positions agree with TRBD2. CDR3 length: 16 amino acids. V shed 2 bases and J 6 bases; nucleotides not matched to a gene: 6. The germline CDR1 and CDR2 sequences are GTSNPN and SVGIG (reference sequence). CDR3 residues: CAWSLGLAGGPDTQYF. The CDR3 nucleotides read TGTGCCTGGAGTCTTGGACTAGCGGGGGGGCCTGATACGCAGTATTTT.

The chain joins TRBV29-1 to TRBJ1-2; TRBD1 matches at 10 bases. The CDR3 has 14 amino acids. CDR1 and CDR2 from the germline V gene are SQVTM and ANQGSEA. The V segment lost 6 bases and the J segment 10 bases; nucleotides outside the gene matches: 14. In DNA, the CDR3 is TGCAGCGTCGAGACCATATCCGGGACAGGGGACTACACCTTC. This sequence encodes CSVETISGTGDYTF.

The V and J genes are TRBV27 and TRBJ2-4; TRBD1 is a possible D gene (6 bases). The CDR3 contains 20 residues. Per the germline V gene, CDR1 is MNHEY and CDR2 is SMNVEV (reference sequence). The germline V and J ends were trimmed by 6 bases and 0 bases, with 27 bases remaining between them. The CDR3 DNA reads as TGTGCCAGCAGCCAAGCCGCGAGACAGGAGGAAAATTTAGCCAAAAACATTCAGTACTTC. Translating it yields CASSQAARQEENLAKNIQYF.

The chain combines TRBV30 with TRBJ1-1; D is undetermined. The V gene lost 1 base and the J gene lost 7 bases, with 10 bases spanning the gap. The CDR3 consists of 12 residues. In germline, CDR1 is GTSNPN, CDR2 SVGIG (reference sequence). The CDR3 sequence: CAWSGGYHEAFF. CDR3 coding DNA: TGTGCCTGGAGTGGCGGGTATCATGAAGCTTTCTTT.

CDR3 amino acids: CASSFRGNTEAFF. DNA for the CDR3: TGCGCCAGCAGCTTCCGAGGGAACACTGAAGCTTTCTTT. The rearrangement uses TRBV5-1 and TRBJ1-1, with D hard to call. Trimming left V 2 bases short and J 1 base short, with 6 bases between. Germline CDR1 reads SGHRS; CDR2 reads YFSETQ. The CDR3 has 13 residues.

The chain combines TRBV7-2 with TRBJ2-7; 13 bases are shared with TRBD2. This CDR3 has 15 residues. The V segment lost 5 bases and the J segment 3 bases; nucleotides outside the gene matches: 4. Looked up from germline, CDR1 is SGHTA and CDR2 is FQGNSA. The CDR3 DNA follows: TGTGCCAGCAGCGGCGGGACTAGCGGGGTCTACGAGCAGTACTTC. Protein product: CASSGGTSGVYEQYF. The whole variable domain, remainder taken from reference TRBV7-2 and TRBJ2-7, is GAGVSQSPSNKVTEKGKDVELRCDPISGHTALYWYRQSLGQGLEFLIYFQGNSAPDKSGLPSDRFSAERTGGSVSTLTIQRTQQEDSAVYLCASSGGTSGVYEQYFGPGTRLTVT.

The chain links TRBV6-1 to TRBJ1-1; TRBD1 might be the D (5 bases). The CDR3 consists of 15 residues. CDR1 and CDR2 from the germline V gene are MNHNS and SASEGT. Trimming shortened V by 3 bases and J by 0 bases, and 11 bases separated the two germline ends. The CDR3 spells CASSDQRTLNTEAFF. The CDR3 DNA reads as TGTGCCAGCAGTGATCAGAGGACACTGAACACTGAAGCTTTCTTT.

The chain combines TRBV4-1 with TRBJ1-4; no clear D. With 0 bases removed from V and 0 bases from J, the gap between germline ends came to 11 bases. Germline loops: CDR1 MGHRA, CDR2 YSYEKL. This CDR3 is built from 17 residues. The chain's CDR3 is CASSQESEGTTNEKLFF. The CDR3 DNA follows: TGCGCCAGCAGCCAAGAATCTGAGGGAACAACTAATGAAAAACTGTTTTTT.